One and the same sample provided the 17 T cell receptor beta chains below, sequenced in a study of blood T cells in healthy people across ages (dated by TCRdb to between 2015 and 2016). Preparation of the library involved 5' RACE. TCRdb lists the instrument as Illumina HiSeq 2500. The second PCR ran for roughly 7 to 11 cycles and used a J-beta primer mix along with a sample-barcoded 5' primer. In TCRdb, the public reads were trimmed at Q25 with fastp and aligned with MiXCR, with productive beta chains retained. Identical CDR3 protein sequences are pooled into one entry, listed with their most common genes and DNA. The table for this sample lists about 640,000 distinct CDR3 sequences; roughly 58% of them were counted only once. The ten largest clones capture around 37% of the sample. Sequencing input: blood. The receptors shown here come from a man aged 60-69 years in good health.

The J gene is TRBJ1-2, the V gene TRBV12-3 or TRBV12-4, with a tentative D call TRBD1 (5 bases). The CDR3 has 14 amino acids. The V and J ends lost 6 bases and 8 bases respectively, with 19 bases between them. This CDR3 reads CASRTGTSPKGYTF. In DNA form, the CDR3 reads TGTGCCAGCAGAACCGGGACCTCTCCGAAAGGCTACACCTTC.

Only a few counts were recorded for this clonotype. The chain uses TRBV20-1 and TRBJ2-5; 9 bases align to TRBD2. CDR1 is DFQATT, CDR2 SNEGSKA, per germline (reference sequence). This CDR3 has 15 amino acids. The junction had 13 bases not matched to a gene; V was cut back by 0 bases and J by 11 bases. The CDR3 spells CSARDQGLAPGGQYF. The DNA of the CDR3 is TGCAGTGCTAGAGATCAGGGACTAGCCCCTGGAGGGCAGTACTTC.

In this sample, this clonotype turned up a few times. The chain is built from TRBV15 and TRBJ2-1, with TRBD1 as a possible D gene (6 bases). V was pared by 1 base and J by 7 bases, with 14 bases between. Germline assignment: CDR1 LNHNV and CDR2 YYDKDF (reference sequence). The CDR3 loop spans 15 amino acids. CDR3 region: CATSRGDTGWNEQFF. The CDR3 region has the DNA TGTGCCACCAGCAGAGGGGACACAGGGTGGAATGAGCAGTTCTTC.

This clonotype was detected only once. The J gene is TRBJ1-2, the V gene TRBV12-3 or TRBV12-4; D uncertain. This CDR3 has 15 amino acids. V was trimmed by 6 bases and J by 4 bases, leaving 18 bases between them. The chain's CDR3 is CASSKPDPTIYGYTF. CDR3 coding DNA: TGTGCCAGCAGCAAACCTGATCCTACCATCTATGGCTACACCTTC.

This clonotype showed up just once. The rearrangement joins TRBV28 to TRBJ2-7; the D gene is possibly TRBD1 (7 bases). V was trimmed by 2 bases and J by 2 bases, leaving 16 bases between them. CDR1 and CDR2 from the germline V gene are MDHEN and SYDVKM. The CDR3 consists of 16 residues. In DNA, the CDR3 is TGTGCCAGCAGTTTAGGACCCCAGGGGGGTGCCTACGAGCAGTACTTC. Translating gives CASSLGPQGGAYEQYF.

This clonotype is a singleton in its sample. The genes are TRBV6-6 and TRBJ1-1; D uncertain. Trimming took 6 bases from V and 5 from J, leaving 10 bases between them. Germline CDR1 reads MNHNY; CDR2 reads SVGAGI (reference sequence). This CDR3 contains 12 residues. CDR3 in DNA: TGTGCCAGCAGCCGCCCTGGGACTGAAGCTTTCTTT. Protein sequence: CASSRPGTEAFF.

The chain links TRBV12-3 or TRBV12-4 to TRBJ2-3; D call uncertain. This CDR3 comprises 15 residues. Trimming left V 0 bases short and J 1 base short, with 8 bases between. This CDR3 is CASSLAEVGTDTQYF. The CDR3 region has the DNA TGTGCCAGCAGTTTAGCCGAGGTTGGCACAGATACGCAGTATTTT.

The chain joins TRBV4-1 to TRBJ1-2; TRBD1 agrees at 8 bases. Germline V lookup: CDR1 MGHRA, CDR2 YSYEKL. The CDR3 is made up of 15 amino acids. Trimming took 2 bases from V and 6 from J; bases not matched to a gene: 8. This CDR3 reads CASSQPGTGGNGYTF. The CDR3 DNA follows: TGCGCCAGCAGCCAACCTGGCACAGGGGGGAATGGCTACACCTTC.

The genes are TRBV12-3 or TRBV12-4 and TRBJ1-2, with 11 nucleotides matching TRBD1. V lost 6 bases, J lost 6 bases, and 15 bases stayed unmatched. The CDR3 is 17 amino acids. The CDR3 DNA reads TGTGCCAGCAGCCAATCCGGGACAGGGGGGACTGGGGATGGCTACACCTTC. Translated: CASSQSGTGGTGDGYTF.

The chain links TRBV6-1 to TRBJ2-7; 8 bases line up with TRBD2. After removal of 1 base from V and 3 bases from J, the junction contained 5 bases not matched to a gene. This CDR3 contains 15 residues. CDR1 and CDR2 (germline): MNHNS, SASEGT. DNA of the CDR3: TGTGCCAGCAGTGAAGGCCGGGGGGGATACTACGAGCAGTACTTC. Its translation: CASSEGRGGYYEQYF.

CDR3 bases: TGTGCCAGCAGTGGGCAGGACTCCTTGTACTTC. Its protein product is CASSGQDSLYF. The chain links TRBV2 to TRBJ2-7; tentative D call: TRBD2 (5 bases). V lost 4 bases and J 12 bases, leaving 13 bases between the germline ends. Germline V lookup: CDR1 SNHLY, CDR2 FYNNEI. The CDR3 covers 11 residues.

This chain links TRBV29-1 with TRBJ2-5, with D possibly TRBD1 on 6 matching bases. The CDR3 spans 12 residues. V gave up 6 bases and J gave up 5 bases, with 13 bases separating them. The V gene's germline CDR1 is SQVTM and CDR2 ANQGSEA. DNA for the CDR3: TGCAGCGTGAACAGGGTCGGGGAGACCCAGTACTTC. Translation gives CSVNRVGETQYF. Using reference TRBV29-1 and TRBJ2-5 for the parts outside the CDR3, the full variable domain is SAVISQKPSRDICQRGTSLTIQCQVDSQVTMMFWYRQQPGQSLTLIATANQGSEATYESGFVIDKFPISRPNLTFSTLTVSNMSPEDSSIYLCSVNRVGETQYFGPGTRLLVL.

The J gene is TRBJ2-5, the V gene TRBV10-3; possibly TRBD2 for D (6 bases). This CDR3 region has 15 residues. CDR1 ENHRY and CDR2 SYGVKD come from the germline V gene. Trimming took off 2 bases at V and 5 bases at J, with 15 bases between the two ends. The CDR3 bases are TGTGCCATCAGTGAGCCCTCTCGGGCGGGGGAGACCCAGTACTTC. Its translation: CAISEPSRAGETQYF.

The V and J genes are TRBV10-3 and TRBJ2-5; unclear D gene. The CDR3 loop spans 13 amino acids. Trimming stripped 5 bases from V and 4 bases from J, with 11 bases between. CDR1 is ENHRY and CDR2 is SYGVKD in the germline V gene. In DNA, the CDR3 is TGTGCCATCAGTCGAGTCGGAGCAGAGACCCAGTACTTC. Translating it yields CAISRVGAETQYF.

This clonotype has just one count. This chain links TRBV7-9 with TRBJ2-6; D unresolved. Per germline, CDR1 SEHNR and CDR2 FQNEAQ (reference sequence). V was cut by 2 bases and J by 0 bases, with 8 bases left in between. This CDR3 has 16 residues. The CDR3 bases are TGTGCCAGCAGCTTACAGGATAGCTCTGGGGCCAACGTCCTGACTTTC. Protein sequence: CASSLQDSSGANVLTF.

The chain employs TRBV12-3 or TRBV12-4 and TRBJ1-5; D remains unclear. The CDR3 runs to 12 residues. V lost 6 bases and J lost 7, with 10 bases in between. CDR3 nucleotides: TGTGCCAGCAGAGAGGGAACCCAGCCCCAGCATTTT. This gives the protein CASREGTQPQHF.

V is TRBV24-1 and J is TRBJ2-3, with 9 bases matching TRBD2. The CDR3 consists of 14 residues. In germline, CDR1 is KGHDR, CDR2 SFDVKD. After removal of 7 bases from V and 4 bases from J, the junction contained 5 bases not matched to a gene. CDR3 coding DNA: TGTGCCACCAGGGAGCGGGGGGCCTCAGATACGCAGTATTTT. Translated, it gives CATRERGASDTQYF.